The next 6 T cell receptor beta chains were all read from a single sample in a study of Tregs in tolerant kidney transplant recipients. Their antigens are not known. Sequencing was performed with immunoSEQ multiplex PCR; in TCRdb, only in-frame clones are kept and a portion is missing. Among tens of thousands of clones listed, 95% to 96% were seen once. Material for sequencing was Tregs from blood cultured with allogeneic cells. The origin of the receptors is a human donor in good health.

The chain employs TRBV7-9 and TRBJ1-4, with 7 bases lining up with TRBD1. The CDR3 loop spans 17 amino acids. Germline assignment: CDR1 SEHNR and CDR2 FQNEAQ (reference sequence). With V trimmed by 3 bases and J by 0 bases, 7 bases remained unmatched. Here the CDR3 DNA reads TGTGCCAGCAGCTTCGGCCTAGGGGGCGCAACTAATGAAAAACTGTTTTTT. This gives the protein CASSFGLGGATNEKLFF.

Here the CDR3 reads CASSSLAPQFGGGTASGANVLTF. For the CDR3, the DNA is TGTGCCAGCAGTTCCCTCGCCCCCCAGTTCGGAGGGGGGACCGCCTCTGGGGCCAACGTCCTGACTTTC. The gene calls are TRBV27 and TRBJ2-6; the D call may be TRBD1 or TRBD2 (6 bases each). Germline CDR1 is MNHEY and CDR2 is SMNVEV (reference sequence). The CDR3 totals 23 residues. The germline V and J ends were trimmed by 4 bases and 0 bases, with 31 bases remaining between them.

The chain has TRBV7-2 and TRBJ1-4; D remains unclear. V was shortened by 0 bases and J by 0 bases, with 17 bases between the two germline ends. The CDR3 covers 19 residues. From germline, CDR1 is SGHTA and CDR2 FQGNSA. The CDR3 DNA is TGTGCCAGCAGCTTAGCAAGGATGAGAGGTCTTGCAACTAATGAAAAACTGTTTTTT. The encoded protein is CASSLARMRGLATNEKLFF.

V and J are TRBV6-1 and TRBJ1-2; D gene unclear. Germline loops: CDR1 MNHNS, CDR2 SASEGT. This CDR3 contains 12 residues. In DNA, the CDR3 is TGTGCGAGCCCTCATCCTATTTATGGCTACACCTTC. Translated, it gives CASPHPIYGYTF.

This sequence joins TRBV6-5 and TRBJ1-2, with D possibly matching TRBD1 (5 bases). V was trimmed by 2 bases and J by 3 bases, leaving 13 bases between them. Germline CDR1 is MNHEY and CDR2 is SVGAGI. This CDR3 is 15 amino acids long. The CDR3 region has the DNA TGTGCCAGCAGTTACGCGGGGGTACGGGACTATGGCTACACCTTC. Its translation is CASSYAGVRDYGYTF.

This clone was recorded only once. The chain joins TRBV19 to TRBJ1-5; D is ambiguous. The CDR3 covers 13 residues. Trimming left V 4 bases short and J 3 bases short, with 7 bases between. Germline assignment: CDR1 LNHDA and CDR2 SQIVND (reference sequence). CDR3 loop: CASSRPNNQPQHF. The CDR3 nucleotides read TGTGCCAGTAGTAGGCCCAACAATCAGCCCCAGCATTTT.